Each of the 19 T cell receptor beta chains below was sequenced from the same sample in a study of T cells in Graves' hyperthyroidism and ophthalmopathy. TCR beta CDR3 regions were amplified from RNA. A set of HTBI primers served as the primers for a first-round RT-PCR of the TCR CDR3. TCRdb reanalysed the multiplex PCR reads using MiXCR and keeps one entry per CDR3 protein. The sample includes more than 350,000 distinct CDR3 sequences, 15% seen only once; the top ten take about 31%. The sample comprised blood. The source of these receptors is a woman in her 30s with Graves' hyperthyroidism.

This clonotype was detected many times. The rearrangement joins TRBV10-3 to TRBJ2-2, with TRBD1 identical over 7 bases. From germline, CDR1 is ENHRY and CDR2 SYGVKD. V dropped 0 bases and J dropped 7; count of bases not matched to a gene: 5. The CDR3 is made up of 15 amino acids. The CDR3 coding sequence is TGTGCCATCAGTGAGTCAACAGGGGCCTACGGGGAGCTGTTTTTT. Protein: CAISESTGAYGELFF.

The DNA for the CDR3 is TGTGCCAGTCTACCGGGAGGCCGCTATGGCTACACCTTC. As protein: CASLPGGRYGYTF. The chain joins TRBV19 to TRBJ1-2; D unclear. There are 13 residues in the CDR3. Germline V gene data show CDR1 as LNHDA and CDR2 as SQIVND (reference sequence). Deletions cut 8 bases from V and 4 bases from J, with 14 bases between.

About this clonotype itself: A much larger clone is a single base away; this may be a read error. The chain uses TRBV7-2 and TRBJ2-7, with TRBD2 matching over 10 bases. Germline CDR1 SGHTA, CDR2 FQGNSA. This CDR3 has 14 residues. The V and J ends lost 2 bases and 5 bases, in that order; junction bases with no gene match: 3. The CDR3 nucleotides read TGTGCCAGCAGCTTAAGCGGGAGGGGTGACGAGCAGTACTTC. Translating it yields CASSLSGRGDEQYF.

This clonotype has ten or more counts. The chain has TRBV12-3 or TRBV12-4 and TRBJ1-2; tentative D call: TRBD1 (6 bases). This CDR3 is built from 13 residues. The V end was cut by 8 bases, the J end by 3 bases, with 13 bases between. CDR3 nucleotides: TGTGCCAGCTATTCAACAGGGTACTATGGCTACACCTTC. Protein: CASYSTGYYGYTF.

The chain is built from TRBV15 and TRBJ2-1; 7 bases map to TRBD1. J lost 8 bases, V lost 6 bases, and 19 bases had no gene match. The CDR3 length is 17 residues. Per the germline V gene, CDR1 is LNHNV and CDR2 is YYDKDF (reference sequence). The CDR3 DNA reads as TGTGCCACCAGATTTCTGAGGGGGCTCGATTCTACCGATGAGCAGTTCTTC. Amino acids: CATRFLRGLDSTDEQFF.

This clonotype came up once. The rearrangement joins TRBV7-3 to TRBJ1-6; D is perhaps TRBD1 (5 bases). V gave up 7 bases and J gave up 7 bases, with 17 bases separating them. This CDR3 region has 15 residues. The germline V gene encodes CDR1 SGHTA and CDR2 FQGTGA. The CDR3: CASNLLGVGNSPLHF. Here the CDR3 DNA reads TGTGCCAGCAACCTGTTGGGGGTCGGGAATTCACCCCTCCACTTT.

The V and J genes are TRBV28 and TRBJ1-2; D is uncertain. Germline values: CDR1 MDHEN, CDR2 SYDVKM. Trimming stripped 7 bases from V and 4 bases from J, with 16 bases between. CDR3 size: 14 residues. The CDR3 loop reads CASTPPRPLYGYTF. The CDR3 coding sequence is TGTGCCAGCACTCCCCCCCGGCCTCTCTATGGCTACACCTTC.

This clonotype occurred many times. The chain joins TRBV30 to TRBJ2-7, with a possible D match to TRBD1 (6 bases). The CDR3 length is 15 residues. Trimming cost V 0 bases and J 2 bases, with 14 bases left between them. CDR1 and CDR2 (germline): GTSNPN, SVGIG (reference sequence). CDR3 region: CAWSVLGQWTYEQYF. As DNA, the CDR3 is TGTGCCTGGAGTGTACTGGGACAATGGACCTACGAGCAGTACTTC.

V gene TRBV5-1 combines with J gene TRBJ2-1; D possibly corresponds to TRBD2 (6 bases). CDR3 size: 14 residues. Germline loops: CDR1 SGHRS, CDR2 YFSETQ. V lost 5 bases and J 5 bases, leaving 14 bases between the germline ends. The CDR3 nucleotides are TGCGCCAGCAGGTGGCGGGGTGTCAACAATGAGCAGTTCTTC. Translated, it gives CASRWRGVNNEQFF. The full variable domain, in which reference TRBV5-1 and TRBJ2-1 provide the parts outside the CDR3, is KAGVTQTPRYLIKTRGQQVTLSCSPISGHRSVSWYQQTPGQGLQFLFEYFSETQRNKGNFPGRFSGRQFSNSRSEMNVSTLELGDSALYLCASRWRGVNNEQFFGPGTRLTVL.

This clonotype was seen ten or more times. The V and J genes are TRBV15 and TRBJ1-1; no clear D. Germline CDR1 LNHNV, CDR2 YYDKDF (reference sequence). Trimming shortened V by 0 bases and J by 7 bases, and 6 bases separated the two germline ends. The CDR3 covers 12 residues. The CDR3 nucleotides read TGTGCCACCAGCAGAGAGGGAGTTGAAGCTTTCTTT. This gives the protein CATSREGVEAFF. Based on the CDR3 plus reference TRBV15 and TRBJ1-1, the full variable domain is DAMVIQNPRYQVTQFGKPVTLSCSQTLNHNVMYWYQQKSSQAPKLLFHYYDKDFNNEADTPDNFQSRRPNTSFCFLDIRSPGLGDTAMYLCATSREGVEAFFGQGTRLTVV.

This sequence joins TRBV28 and TRBJ2-7; D is uncertain. This CDR3 is built from 13 residues. Trimming left V 2 bases short and J 6 bases short, with 11 bases between. Germline V lookup: CDR1 MDHEN, CDR2 SYDVKM. CDR3 region: CASSLRTPPEQYF. CDR3 bases: TGTGCCAGCAGTTTACGGACGCCGCCCGAGCAGTACTTC.

This clonotype has ten or more counts. The chain uses TRBV20-1 and TRBJ1-1; 11 nucleotides line up with TRBD1. This CDR3 comprises 16 residues. V was clipped by 3 bases and J by 1 base; unmatched bases: 7. The germline gives CDR1 DFQATT, CDR2 SNEGSKA (reference sequence). In DNA form, the CDR3 reads TGCAGTGCTAGGAGTTTGGACAGGGGGCGGAACACTGAAGCTTTCTTT. Protein product: CSARSLDRGRNTEAFF.

This clonotype was observed at least ten times. The chain recombines TRBV11-2 with TRBJ1-1; D unclear. The CDR3 runs 13 residues. CDR1 is SGHAT, CDR2 FQNNGV, per germline. V was shortened by 5 bases and J by 0 bases, with 7 bases between the two germline ends. The CDR3 nucleotides are TGTGCCAGCAGCCCAGATGTGAACACTGAAGCTTTCTTT. Translating it yields CASSPDVNTEAFF.

This clonotype was detected only a few times. The chain's CDR3 is CASSLLKEPQHF. CDR3 DNA sequence: TGTGCCAGCAGTTTATTGAAGGAGCCCCAGCATTTT. The V and J genes are TRBV28 and TRBJ1-5; D gene uncertain. The V and J ends lost 1 base and 8 bases respectively, with 6 bases between them. CDR1 and CDR2 from the germline V gene are MDHEN and SYDVKM. This CDR3 region has 12 residues.

This clonotype was recorded a few times. This chain links TRBV2 with TRBJ1-5; a possible D gene is TRBD1 (6 bases). Germline V CDR1 and CDR2: SNHLY, FYNNEI. The CDR3 runs to 13 residues. V was pared by 6 bases and J by 3 bases, with 9 bases between. As DNA, the CDR3 is TGTGCCAGCAGAGGACAGATCAATCAGCCCCAGCATTTT. Amino acid sequence: CASRGQINQPQHF.

Ten or more counts support this clonotype. The chain recombines TRBV11-1 with TRBJ1-2; no definite D call. The CDR3 length is 15 residues. The germline V gene has CDR1 SGHAT and CDR2 FQDESV (reference sequence). V lost 3 bases, J lost 0 bases, and 11 bases lay in between. CDR3 loop: CASSFTDNPNYGYTF. The CDR3 DNA is TGTGCCAGCAGCTTCACAGACAATCCTAACTATGGCTACACCTTC.

J is TRBJ1-2 and V is TRBV7-2, with 9 bases that match TRBD1. Germline V CDR1 and CDR2: SGHTA, FQGNSA. The J segment lost 5 bases and the V segment lost 4 bases, leaving 8 bases of the junction unmatched. The CDR3 is made up of 15 amino acids. This CDR3 reads CASSWGTGRNYGYTF. For the CDR3, the DNA is TGTGCCAGCAGCTGGGGGACAGGGCGGAATTATGGCTACACCTTC.

V gene TRBV5-1 combines with J gene TRBJ1-2, with 8 nucleotides matching TRBD1. The trim removed 3 bases at V and 6 bases at J, leaving 10 bases unmatched. This CDR3 comprises 15 residues. From germline, CDR1 is SGHRS and CDR2 YFSETQ. CDR3 nucleotides: TGCGCCAGCAGCTCGCAAACAGGGGGAGGGAATGGCTACACCTTC. Its protein is CASSSQTGGGNGYTF.

The table lists this clonotype with many counts. V usage is TRBV11-2 and J usage is TRBJ2-7, with D possibly TRBD2 on 6 matching bases. Germline CDR1 SGHAT, CDR2 FQNNGV. The CDR3 contains 14 residues. V was pared by 0 bases and J by 6 bases, with 12 bases between. CDR3 loop: CASSLDWRGSEQYF. In DNA form, the CDR3 reads TGTGCCAGCAGCTTAGACTGGAGGGGATCCGAGCAGTACTTC.